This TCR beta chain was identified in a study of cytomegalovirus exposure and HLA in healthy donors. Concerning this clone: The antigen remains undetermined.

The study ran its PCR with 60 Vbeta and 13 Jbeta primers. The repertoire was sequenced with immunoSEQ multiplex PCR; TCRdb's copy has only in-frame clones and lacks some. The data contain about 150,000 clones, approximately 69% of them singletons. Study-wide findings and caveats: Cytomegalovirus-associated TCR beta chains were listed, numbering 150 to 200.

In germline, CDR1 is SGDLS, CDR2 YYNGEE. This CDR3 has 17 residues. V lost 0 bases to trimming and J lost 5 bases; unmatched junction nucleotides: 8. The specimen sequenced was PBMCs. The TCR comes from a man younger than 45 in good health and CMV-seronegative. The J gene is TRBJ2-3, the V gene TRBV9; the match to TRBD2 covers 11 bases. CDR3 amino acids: CASSVEVASGGLDTQYF. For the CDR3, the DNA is TGTGCCAGCAGCGTAGAGGTGGCTAGCGGGGGGTTAGATACGCAGTATTTT. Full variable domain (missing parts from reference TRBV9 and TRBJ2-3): DSGVTQTPKHLITATGQRVTLRCSPRSGDLSVYWYQQSLDQGLQFLIQYYNGEERAKGNILERFSAQQFPDLHSELNLSSLELGDSALYFCASSVEVASGGLDTQYFGPGTRLTVL.